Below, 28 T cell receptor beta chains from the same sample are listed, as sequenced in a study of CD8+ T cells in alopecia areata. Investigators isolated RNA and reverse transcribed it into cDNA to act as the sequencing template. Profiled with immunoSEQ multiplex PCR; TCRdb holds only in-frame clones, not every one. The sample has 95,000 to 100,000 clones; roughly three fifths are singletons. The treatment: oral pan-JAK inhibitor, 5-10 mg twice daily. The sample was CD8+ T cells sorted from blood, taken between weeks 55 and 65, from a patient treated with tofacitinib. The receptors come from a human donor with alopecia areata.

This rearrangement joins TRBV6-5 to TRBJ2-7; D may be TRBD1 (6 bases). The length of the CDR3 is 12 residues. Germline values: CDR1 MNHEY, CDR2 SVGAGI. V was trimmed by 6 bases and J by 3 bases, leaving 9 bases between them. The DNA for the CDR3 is TGTGCCAGCAGCCGGGACATCTACGAGCAGTACTTC. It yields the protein CASSRDIYEQYF.

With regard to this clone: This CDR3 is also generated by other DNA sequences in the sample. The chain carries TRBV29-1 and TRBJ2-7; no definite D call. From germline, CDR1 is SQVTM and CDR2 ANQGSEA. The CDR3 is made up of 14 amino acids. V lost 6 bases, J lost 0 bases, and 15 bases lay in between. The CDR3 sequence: CSVETPGSSYEQYF. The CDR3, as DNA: TGCAGCGTAGAAACCCCAGGTAGCTCCTACGAGCAGTACTTC.

In DNA form, the CDR3 reads TGTGCCAGCATTTCGAACCCACGGGAGGGCCAAGAGACCCAGTACTTC. Residues: CASISNPREGQETQYF. This chain links TRBV2 with TRBJ2-5, with 8 bases lining up with TRBD2. Germline values: CDR1 SNHLY, CDR2 FYNNEI. V dropped 7 bases and J dropped 1; count of bases not matched to a gene: 11. The CDR3 is made up of 16 amino acids.

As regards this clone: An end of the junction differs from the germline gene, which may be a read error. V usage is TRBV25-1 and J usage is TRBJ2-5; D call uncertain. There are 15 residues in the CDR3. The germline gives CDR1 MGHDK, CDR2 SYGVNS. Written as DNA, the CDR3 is TGTGTCAGCACCGACGCGCACAACGACCAAGAGACCCAGTACTTC. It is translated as CVSTDAHNDQETQYF.

The CDR3 protein is CASSGSFYEQYF. The CDR3 coding sequence is TGTGCCAGCAGTGGATCATTCTACGAGCAGTACTTC. V is TRBV25-1 and J is TRBJ2-7; the D is unclear. V gave up 4 bases and J gave up 3 bases, with 7 bases separating them. The CDR3 runs to 12 residues. Germline V gene lookup returns CDR1 MGHDK and CDR2 SYGVNS.

The CDR3 protein is CASSQVLAVHDEQFF. The CDR3 bases are TGCGCCAGCAGCCAAGTACTAGCGGTCCATGATGAGCAGTTCTTC. This chain connects TRBV4-1 to TRBJ2-1; TRBD2 agrees at 8 bases. This CDR3 spans 15 amino acids. V dropped 1 base and J dropped 8; count of bases not matched to a gene: 7. Germline V gives CDR1 MGHRA, CDR2 YSYEKL.

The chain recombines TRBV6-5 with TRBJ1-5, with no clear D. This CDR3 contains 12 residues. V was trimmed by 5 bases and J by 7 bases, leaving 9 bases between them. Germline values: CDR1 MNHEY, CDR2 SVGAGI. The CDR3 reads CASSTGGQPQHF. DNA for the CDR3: TGTGCCAGCAGTACCGGAGGGCAGCCCCAGCATTTT.

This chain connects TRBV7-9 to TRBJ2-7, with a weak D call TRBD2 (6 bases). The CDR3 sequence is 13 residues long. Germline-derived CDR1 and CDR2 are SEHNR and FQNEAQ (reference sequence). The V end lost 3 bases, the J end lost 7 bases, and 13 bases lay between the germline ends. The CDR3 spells CASSLGTAREQYF. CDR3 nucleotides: TGTGCCAGCAGCTTGGGGACTGCTAGAGAGCAGTACTTC.

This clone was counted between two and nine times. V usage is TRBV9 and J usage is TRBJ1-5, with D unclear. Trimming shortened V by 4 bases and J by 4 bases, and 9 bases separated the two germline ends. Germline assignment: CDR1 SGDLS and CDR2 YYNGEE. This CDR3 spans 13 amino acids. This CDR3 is CASSPGGNQPQHF. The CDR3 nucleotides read TGTGCCAGCAGCCCCGGTGGGAATCAGCCCCAGCATTTT.

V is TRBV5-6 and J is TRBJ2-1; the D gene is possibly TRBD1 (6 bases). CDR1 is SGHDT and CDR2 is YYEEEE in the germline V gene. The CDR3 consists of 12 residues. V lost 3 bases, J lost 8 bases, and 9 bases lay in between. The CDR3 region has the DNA TGTGCCAGCAGCTCAGGGGTTGATGAGCAGTTCTTC. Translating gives CASSSGVDEQFF. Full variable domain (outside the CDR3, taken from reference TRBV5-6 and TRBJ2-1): DAGVTQSPTHLIKTRGQQVTLRCSPKSGHDTVSWYQQALGQGPQFIFQYYEEEERQRGNFPDRFSGHQFPNYSSELNVNALLLGDSALYLCASSSGVDEQFFGPGTRLTVL.

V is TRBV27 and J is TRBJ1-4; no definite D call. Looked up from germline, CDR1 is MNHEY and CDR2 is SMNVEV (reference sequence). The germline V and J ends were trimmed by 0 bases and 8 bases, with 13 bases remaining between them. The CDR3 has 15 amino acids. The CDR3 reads CASSLSAGKVEKLFF. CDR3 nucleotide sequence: TGTGCCAGCAGTTTATCCGCTGGAAAGGTCGAAAAACTGTTTTTT. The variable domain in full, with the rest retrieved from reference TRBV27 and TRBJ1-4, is EAQVTQNPRYLITVTGKKLTVTCSQNMNHEYMSWYRQDPGLGLRQIYYSMNVEVTDKGDVPEGYKVSRKEKRNFPLILESPSPNQTSLYFCASSLSAGKVEKLFFGSGTQLSVL.

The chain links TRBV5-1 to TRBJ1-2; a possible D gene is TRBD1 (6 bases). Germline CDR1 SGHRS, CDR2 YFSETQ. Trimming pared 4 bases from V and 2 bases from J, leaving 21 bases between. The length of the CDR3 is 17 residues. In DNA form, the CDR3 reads TGCGCCAGCAGCGATCTTTTACAGGGCTTATTAAACTATGGCTACACCTTC. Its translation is CASSDLLQGLLNYGYTF.

The CDR3 is CASSQVWGTASTDTQYF. For the CDR3, the DNA is TGCGCCAGCAGCCAAGTCTGGGGGACAGCCAGCACAGATACGCAGTATTTT. The rearrangement uses TRBV4-1 and TRBJ2-3, with 7 bases lining up with TRBD1. CDR3 size: 17 residues. Germline CDR1 MGHRA, CDR2 YSYEKL. The J segment lost 0 bases and the V segment lost 1 base, leaving 7 bases of the junction unmatched.

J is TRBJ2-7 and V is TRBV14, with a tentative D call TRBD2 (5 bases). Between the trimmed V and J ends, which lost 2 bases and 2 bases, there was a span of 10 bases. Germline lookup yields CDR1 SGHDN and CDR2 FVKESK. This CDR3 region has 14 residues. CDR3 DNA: TGTGCCAGCAGCCAAAATCGGGGTCCCTACGAGCAGTACTTC. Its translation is CASSQNRGPYEQYF. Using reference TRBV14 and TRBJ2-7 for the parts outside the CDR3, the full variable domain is EAGVTQFPSHSVIEKGQTVTLRCDPISGHDNLYWYRRVMGKEIKFLLHFVKESKQDESGMPNNRFLAERTGGTYSTLKVQPAELEDSGVYFCASSQNRGPYEQYFGPGTRLTVT.

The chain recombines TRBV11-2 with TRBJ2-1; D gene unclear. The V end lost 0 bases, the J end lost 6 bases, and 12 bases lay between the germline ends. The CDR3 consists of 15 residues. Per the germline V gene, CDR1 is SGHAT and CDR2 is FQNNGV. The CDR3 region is CASSLEHGRLNEQFF. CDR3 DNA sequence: TGTGCCAGCAGCTTAGAACACGGACGGCTCAATGAGCAGTTCTTC.

CDR3: CASSIGQNEAFF. For the CDR3, the DNA is TGTGCCAGCTCTATCGGACAGAATGAAGCTTTCTTT. V usage is TRBV18 and J usage is TRBJ1-1; D perhaps matches TRBD1 (6 bases). There are 12 residues in the CDR3. Germline V gives CDR1 KGHSH, CDR2 LQKENI. V dropped 6 bases and J dropped 7 bases, with 12 bases sitting between them.

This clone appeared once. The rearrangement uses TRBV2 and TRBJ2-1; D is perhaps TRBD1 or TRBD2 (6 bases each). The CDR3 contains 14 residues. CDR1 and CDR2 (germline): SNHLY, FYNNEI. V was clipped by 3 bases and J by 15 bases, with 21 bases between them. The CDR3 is CASSDRAVGGGLFF. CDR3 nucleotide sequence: TGTGCCAGCAGTGACAGAGCGGTGGGGGGCGGTCTGTTCTTC.

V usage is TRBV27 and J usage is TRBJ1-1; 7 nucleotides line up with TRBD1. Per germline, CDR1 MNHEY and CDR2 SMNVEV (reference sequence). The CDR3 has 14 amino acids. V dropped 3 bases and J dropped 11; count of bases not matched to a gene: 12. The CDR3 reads CASSLGQTHPRAFF. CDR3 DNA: TGTGCCAGCAGTTTGGGACAGACTCACCCTCGGGCTTTCTTT.

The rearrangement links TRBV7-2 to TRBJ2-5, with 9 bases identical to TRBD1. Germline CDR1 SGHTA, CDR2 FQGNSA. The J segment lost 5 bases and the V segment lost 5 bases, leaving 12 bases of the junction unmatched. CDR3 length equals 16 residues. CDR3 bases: TGTGCCAGCAGCCAGAGGGGTACAGGGGGCACGGAGACCCAGTACTTC. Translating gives CASSQRGTGGTETQYF.

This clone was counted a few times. The CDR3 nucleotides are TGCAGCGTTGCCGGGCGTCGCACTGAAGCTTTCTTT. Translating it yields CSVAGRRTEAFF. The chain recombines TRBV29-1 with TRBJ1-1; D uncertain. The germline CDR1 and CDR2 sequences are SQVTM and ANQGSEA. V lost 4 bases and J lost 4, with 10 bases in between. The CDR3 is 12 amino acids. Filled out from reference TRBV29-1 and TRBJ1-1, the complete variable domain reads SAVISQKPSRDICQRGTSLTIQCQVDSQVTMMFWYRQQPGQSLTLIATANQGSEATYESGFVIDKFPISRPNLTFSTLTVSNMSPEDSSIYLCSVAGRRTEAFFGQGTRLTVV.

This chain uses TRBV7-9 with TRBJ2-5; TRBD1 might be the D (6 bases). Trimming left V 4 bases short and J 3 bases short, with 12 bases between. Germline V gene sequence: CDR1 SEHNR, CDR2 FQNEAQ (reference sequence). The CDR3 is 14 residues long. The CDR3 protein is CASSSDSLEETQYF. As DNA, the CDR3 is TGTGCCAGCAGCTCGGACAGTTTAGAAGAGACCCAGTACTTC.

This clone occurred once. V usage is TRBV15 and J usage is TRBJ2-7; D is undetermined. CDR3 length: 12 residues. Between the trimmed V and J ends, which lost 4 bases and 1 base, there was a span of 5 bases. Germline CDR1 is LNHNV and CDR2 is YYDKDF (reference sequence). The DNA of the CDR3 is TGTGCCACCAGCACAGGTTCCTACGAGCAGTACTTC. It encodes CATSTGSYEQYF.

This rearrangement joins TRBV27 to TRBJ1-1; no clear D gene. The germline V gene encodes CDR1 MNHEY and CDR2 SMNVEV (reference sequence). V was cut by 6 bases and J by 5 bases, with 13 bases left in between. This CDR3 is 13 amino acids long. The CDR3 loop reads CASRTGRGTEAFF. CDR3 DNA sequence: TGTGCCAGCAGGACGGGGAGAGGTACTGAAGCTTTCTTT.

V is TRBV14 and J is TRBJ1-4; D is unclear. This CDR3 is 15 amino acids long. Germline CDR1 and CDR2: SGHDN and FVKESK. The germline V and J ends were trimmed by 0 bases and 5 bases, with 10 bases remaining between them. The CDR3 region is CASSQDSRKNEKLFF. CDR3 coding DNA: TGTGCCAGCAGCCAAGATAGCCGGAAAAATGAAAAACTGTTTTTT.

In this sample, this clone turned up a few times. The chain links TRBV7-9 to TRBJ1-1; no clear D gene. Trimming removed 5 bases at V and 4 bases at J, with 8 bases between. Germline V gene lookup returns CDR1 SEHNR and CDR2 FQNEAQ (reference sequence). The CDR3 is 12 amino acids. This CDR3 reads CASSPRATEAFF. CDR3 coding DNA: TGTGCCAGCAGCCCCCGGGCCACTGAAGCTTTCTTT.

CDR3 DNA sequence: TGTGCCAGCAGCTGGCGGGGGGGGTCCTACAATGAGCAGTTCTTC. This codes for CASSWRGGSYNEQFF. The V gene is TRBV7-6, the J gene TRBJ2-1, with 9 bases that match TRBD2. This CDR3 has 15 residues. With V trimmed by 4 bases and J by 1 base, 2 bases remained unmatched. From germline, CDR1 is SGHVS and CDR2 FNYEAQ.

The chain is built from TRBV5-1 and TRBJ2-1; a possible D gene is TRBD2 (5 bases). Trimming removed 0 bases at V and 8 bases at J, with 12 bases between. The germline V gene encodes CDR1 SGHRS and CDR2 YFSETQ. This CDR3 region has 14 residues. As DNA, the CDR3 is TGCGCCAGCAGCTTGGAGGGCCCAGCGGATGAGCAGTTCTTC. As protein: CASSLEGPADEQFF. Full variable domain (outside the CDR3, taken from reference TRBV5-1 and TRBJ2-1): KAGVTQTPRYLIKTRGQQVTLSCSPISGHRSVSWYQQTPGQGLQFLFEYFSETQRNKGNFPGRFSGRQFSNSRSEMNVSTLELGDSALYLCASSLEGPADEQFFGPGTRLTVL.

The CDR3 loop is CASSDYTSGAFF. CDR3 nucleotides: TGTGCCAGCAGTGATTATACGTCGGGAGCTTTCTTT. The chain couples TRBV13 to TRBJ1-1; no firm D call. Trimming cost V 6 bases and J 10 bases, with 15 bases left between them. The CDR3 is 12 amino acids. Per the germline V gene, CDR1 is PRHDT and CDR2 is FYEKMQ (reference sequence).